This T cell receptor (beta chain) is from a study of blood T cells in healthy people across ages. Germline CDR1 is SNHLY and CDR2 is FYNNEI. This CDR3 has 15 amino acids. A second PCR of roughly 7 to 11 cycles used a sample-barcoded 5' primer and a J-beta primer mix. TCRdb re-derived calls from the 5' RACE reads in MiXCR, one entry per CDR3 protein. This repertoire shows 1.5 million to 2 million distinct CDR3 sequences, roughly a third found once; its top ten account for about 11%. This rearrangement joins TRBV2 to TRBJ2-7; TRBD1 might be the D (7 bases). The J call is in doubt because the DNA end fits TRBJ2-5 better. Source material: blood. This clonotype was sampled from a woman in her twenties or thirties in good health. CDR3 loop: CASTPGGGGRETQYF. The CDR3 DNA reads TGTGCCAGCACTCCCGGCGGAGGGGGCAGGGAGACCCAGTACTTC.